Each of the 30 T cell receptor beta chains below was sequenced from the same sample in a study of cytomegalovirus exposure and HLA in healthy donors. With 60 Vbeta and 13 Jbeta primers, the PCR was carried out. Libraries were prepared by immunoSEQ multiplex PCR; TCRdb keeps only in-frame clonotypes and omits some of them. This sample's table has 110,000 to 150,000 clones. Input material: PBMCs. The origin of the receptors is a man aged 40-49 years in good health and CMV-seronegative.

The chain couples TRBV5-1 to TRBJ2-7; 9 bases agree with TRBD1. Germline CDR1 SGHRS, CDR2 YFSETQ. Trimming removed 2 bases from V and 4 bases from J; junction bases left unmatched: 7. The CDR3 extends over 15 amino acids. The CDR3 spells CASSFQGQGKYEQYF. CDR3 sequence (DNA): TGCGCCAGCAGCTTCCAGGGACAGGGCAAATACGAGCAGTACTTC. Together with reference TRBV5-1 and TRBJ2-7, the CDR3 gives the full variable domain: KAGVTQTPRYLIKTRGQQVTLSCSPISGHRSVSWYQQTPGQGLQFLFEYFSETQRNKGNFPGRFSGRQFSNSRSEMNVSTLELGDSALYLCASSFQGQGKYEQYFGPGTRLTVT.

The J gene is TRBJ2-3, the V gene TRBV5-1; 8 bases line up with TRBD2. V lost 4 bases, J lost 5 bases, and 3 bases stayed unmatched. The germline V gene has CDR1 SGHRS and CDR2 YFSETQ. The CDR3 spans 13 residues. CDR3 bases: TGCGCCAGCAGCGCGGGGGGTGAAGATACGCAGTATTTT. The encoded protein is CASSAGGEDTQYF.

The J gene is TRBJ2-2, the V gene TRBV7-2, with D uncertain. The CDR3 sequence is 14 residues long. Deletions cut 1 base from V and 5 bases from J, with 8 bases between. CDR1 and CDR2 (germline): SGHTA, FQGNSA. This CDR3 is CASSLGLVTGELFF. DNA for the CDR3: TGTGCCAGCAGCTTAGGTCTAGTGACCGGGGAGCTGTTTTTT.

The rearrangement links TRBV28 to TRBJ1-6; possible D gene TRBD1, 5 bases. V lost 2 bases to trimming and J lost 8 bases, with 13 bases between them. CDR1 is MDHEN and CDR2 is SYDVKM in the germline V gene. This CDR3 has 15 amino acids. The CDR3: CASSLPHGGDSPLHF. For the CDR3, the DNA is TGTGCCAGCAGTTTACCCCATGGGGGGGATTCACCCCTCCACTTT.

In DNA form, the CDR3 reads TGTGCCAGTACCCAGCGGGGGGATTACAATGAGCAGTTCTTC. Its protein product is CASTQRGDYNEQFF. This rearrangement joins TRBV19 to TRBJ2-1; 9 nucleotides agree with TRBD2. The CDR3 sequence is 14 residues long. V shed 7 bases, J shed 4 bases, and the junction held 5 bases outside the gene matches. The germline V gene has CDR1 LNHDA and CDR2 SQIVND (reference sequence).

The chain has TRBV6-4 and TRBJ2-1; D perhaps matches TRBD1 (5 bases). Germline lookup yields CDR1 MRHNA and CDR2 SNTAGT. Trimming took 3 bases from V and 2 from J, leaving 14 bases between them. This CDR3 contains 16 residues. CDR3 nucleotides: TGTGCCAGCAGTGATTCGGCAGGGATCCCCTACAATGAGCAGTTCTTC. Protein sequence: CASSDSAGIPYNEQFF.

CDR3 coding DNA: TGCGCCAGCAGCTTGGAAGCGAGTACTGAAGCTTTCTTT. It encodes CASSLEASTEAFF. J is TRBJ1-1 and V is TRBV5-1; D is uncertain. The V and J ends lost 0 bases and 5 bases respectively, with 8 bases between them. This CDR3 is built from 13 residues. Germline CDR1 SGHRS, CDR2 YFSETQ. Based on the CDR3 plus reference TRBV5-1 and TRBJ1-1, the full variable domain is KAGVTQTPRYLIKTRGQQVTLSCSPISGHRSVSWYQQTPGQGLQFLFEYFSETQRNKGNFPGRFSGRQFSNSRSEMNVSTLELGDSALYLCASSLEASTEAFFGQGTRLTVV.

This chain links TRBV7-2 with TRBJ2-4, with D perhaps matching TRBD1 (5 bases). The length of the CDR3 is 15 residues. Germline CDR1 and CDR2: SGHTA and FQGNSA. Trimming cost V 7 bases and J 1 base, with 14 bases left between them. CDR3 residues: CASNPQGAAKNIQYF. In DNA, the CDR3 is TGTGCCAGCAACCCCCAGGGCGCGGCCAAAAACATTCAGTACTTC.

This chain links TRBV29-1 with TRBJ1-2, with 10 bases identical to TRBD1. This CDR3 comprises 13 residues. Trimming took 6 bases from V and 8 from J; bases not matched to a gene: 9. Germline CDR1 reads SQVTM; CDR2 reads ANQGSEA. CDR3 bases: TGCAGCGTGGACGGACAGGGGGGTAGCGGCTACACCTTC. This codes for CSVDGQGGSGYTF.

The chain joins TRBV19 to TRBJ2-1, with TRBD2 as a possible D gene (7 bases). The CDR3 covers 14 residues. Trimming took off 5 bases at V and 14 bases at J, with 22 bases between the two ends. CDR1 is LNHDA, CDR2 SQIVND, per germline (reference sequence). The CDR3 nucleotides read TGTGCCAGTAGTGTGGGGAGGGGGTATCCACGTAAGTTCTTC. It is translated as CASSVGRGYPRKFF.

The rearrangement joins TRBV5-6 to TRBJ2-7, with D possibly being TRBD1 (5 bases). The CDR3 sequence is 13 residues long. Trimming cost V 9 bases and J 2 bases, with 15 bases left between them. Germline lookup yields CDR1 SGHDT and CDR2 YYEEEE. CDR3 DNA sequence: TGTGCCACCCAGCTAACAGGAACCTACGAGCAGTACTTC. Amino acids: CATQLTGTYEQYF. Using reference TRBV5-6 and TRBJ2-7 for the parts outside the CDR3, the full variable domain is DAGVTQSPTHLIKTRGQQVTLRCSPKSGHDTVSWYQQALGQGPQFIFQYYEEEERQRGNFPDRFSGHQFPNYSSELNVNALLLGDSALYLCATQLTGTYEQYFGPGTRLTVT.

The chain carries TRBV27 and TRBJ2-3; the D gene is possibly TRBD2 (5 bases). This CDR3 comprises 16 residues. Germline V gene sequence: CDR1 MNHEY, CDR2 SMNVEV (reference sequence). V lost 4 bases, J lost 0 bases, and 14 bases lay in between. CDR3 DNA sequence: TGTGCCAGCAGTTCTCGGACTGTTTCTAGCACAGATACGCAGTATTTT. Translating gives CASSSRTVSSTDTQYF.

The CDR3 loop is CASSQDTGYSYNEQFF. CDR3 nucleotide sequence: TGCGCCAGCAGCCAAGATACAGGCTACTCCTACAATGAGCAGTTCTTC. The chain joins TRBV4-1 to TRBJ2-1; weak D call: TRBD1 (5 bases). Germline V gene lookup returns CDR1 MGHRA and CDR2 YSYEKL. V was shortened by 0 bases and J by 0 bases, with 9 bases between the two germline ends. The CDR3 loop spans 16 amino acids.

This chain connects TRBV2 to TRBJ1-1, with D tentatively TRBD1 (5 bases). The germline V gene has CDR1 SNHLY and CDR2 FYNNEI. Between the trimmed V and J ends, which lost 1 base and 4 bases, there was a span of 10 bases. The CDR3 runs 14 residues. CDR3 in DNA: TGTGCCAGCAGTGAAGGGGCCGGGGGCACTGAAGCTTTCTTT. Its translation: CASSEGAGGTEAFF.

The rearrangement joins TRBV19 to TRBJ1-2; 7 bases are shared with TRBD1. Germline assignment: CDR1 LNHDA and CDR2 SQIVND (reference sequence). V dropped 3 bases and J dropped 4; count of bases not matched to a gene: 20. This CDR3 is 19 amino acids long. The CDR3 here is CASSMGTPHPRRQGYGYTF. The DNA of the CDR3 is TGTGCCAGTAGTATGGGTACTCCCCACCCCCGTCGACAGGGCTATGGCTACACCTTC. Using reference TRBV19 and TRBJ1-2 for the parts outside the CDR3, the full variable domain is DGGITQSPKYLFRKEGQNVTLSCEQNLNHDAMYWYRQDPGQGLRLIYYSQIVNDFQKGDIAEGYSVSREKKESFPLTVTSAQKNPTAFYLCASSMGTPHPRRQGYGYTFGSGTRLTVV.

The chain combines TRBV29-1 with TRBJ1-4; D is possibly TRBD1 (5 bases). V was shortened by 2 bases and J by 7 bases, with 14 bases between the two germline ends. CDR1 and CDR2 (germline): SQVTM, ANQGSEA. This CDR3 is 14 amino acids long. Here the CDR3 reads CSVEYGRGGEKLFF. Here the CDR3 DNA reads TGCAGCGTTGAATATGGCCGGGGGGGTGAAAAACTGTTTTTT.

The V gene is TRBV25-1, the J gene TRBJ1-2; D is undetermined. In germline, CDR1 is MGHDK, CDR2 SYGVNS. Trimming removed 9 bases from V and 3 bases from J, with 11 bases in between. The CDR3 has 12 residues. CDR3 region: CASLSPHYGYTF. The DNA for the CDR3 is TGTGCCAGTTTATCCCCCCACTATGGCTACACCTTC.

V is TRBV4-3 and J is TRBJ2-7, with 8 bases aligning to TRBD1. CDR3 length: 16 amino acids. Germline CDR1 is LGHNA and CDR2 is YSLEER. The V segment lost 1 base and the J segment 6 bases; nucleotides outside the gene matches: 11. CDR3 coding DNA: TGCGCCAGCAGCCAAGCGGGCAGGGGGCAGATGACCGAGCAGTACTTC. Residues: CASSQAGRGQMTEQYF.

DNA of the CDR3: TGCAGCGTTGAAGGGGCGGGGGTTTACAATGAGCAGTTCTTC. Amino acid sequence: CSVEGAGVYNEQFF. The rearrangement joins TRBV29-1 to TRBJ2-1, with 7 bases identical to TRBD2. The germline V gene encodes CDR1 SQVTM and CDR2 ANQGSEA. The CDR3 is 14 residues long. The trim removed 1 base at V and 4 bases at J, leaving 4 bases unmatched.

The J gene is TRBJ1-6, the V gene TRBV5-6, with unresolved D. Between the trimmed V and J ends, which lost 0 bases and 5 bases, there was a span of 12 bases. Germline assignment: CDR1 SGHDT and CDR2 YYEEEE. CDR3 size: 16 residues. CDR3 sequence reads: CASSLGSGLNNSPLHF. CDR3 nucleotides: TGTGCCAGCAGCTTGGGATCGGGTTTAAATAATTCACCCCTCCACTTT.

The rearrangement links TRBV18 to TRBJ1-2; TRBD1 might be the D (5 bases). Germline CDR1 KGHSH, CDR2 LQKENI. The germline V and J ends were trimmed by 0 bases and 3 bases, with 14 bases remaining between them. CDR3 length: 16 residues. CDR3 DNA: TGTGCCAGCTCACCACCCCACACGGGGGTAGACTATGGCTACACCTTC. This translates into CASSPPHTGVDYGYTF.

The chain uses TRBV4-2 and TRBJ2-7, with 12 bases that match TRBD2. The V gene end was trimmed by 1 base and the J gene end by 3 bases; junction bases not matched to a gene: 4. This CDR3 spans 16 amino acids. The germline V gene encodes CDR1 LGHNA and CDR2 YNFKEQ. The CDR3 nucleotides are TGTGCCAGCAGCCAAGCTCCTAGCGGGGGGGTCTACGAGCAGTACTTC. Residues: CASSQAPSGGVYEQYF.

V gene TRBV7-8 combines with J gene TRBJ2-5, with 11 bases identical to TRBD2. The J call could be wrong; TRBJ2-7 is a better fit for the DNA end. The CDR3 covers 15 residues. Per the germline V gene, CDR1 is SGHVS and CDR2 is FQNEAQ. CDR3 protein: CASSLSGGASYEQYF. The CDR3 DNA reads TGTGCCAGCAGCCTTAGCGGGGGGGCTTCCTACGAGCAGTACTTC.

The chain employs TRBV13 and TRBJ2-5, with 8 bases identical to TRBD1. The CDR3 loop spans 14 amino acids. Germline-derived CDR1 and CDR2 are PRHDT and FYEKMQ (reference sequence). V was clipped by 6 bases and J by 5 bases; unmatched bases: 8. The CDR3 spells CASSLTQGAETQYF. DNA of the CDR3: TGTGCCAGCAGTTTGACCCAGGGGGCGGAGACCCAGTACTTC.

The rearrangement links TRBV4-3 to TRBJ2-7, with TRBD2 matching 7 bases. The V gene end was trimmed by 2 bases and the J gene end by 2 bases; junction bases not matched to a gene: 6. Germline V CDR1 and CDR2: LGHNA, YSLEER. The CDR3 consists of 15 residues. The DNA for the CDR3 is TGCGCCAGCAGCCAATTTCGGGGGGACGCCTACGAGCAGTACTTC. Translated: CASSQFRGDAYEQYF.

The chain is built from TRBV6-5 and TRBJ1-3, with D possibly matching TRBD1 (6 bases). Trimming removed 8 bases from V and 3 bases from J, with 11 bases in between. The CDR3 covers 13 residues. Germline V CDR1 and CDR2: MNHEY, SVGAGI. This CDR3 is CASHRAGGNTIYF. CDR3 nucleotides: TGTGCCAGCCACAGGGCTGGTGGAAACACCATATATTTT.

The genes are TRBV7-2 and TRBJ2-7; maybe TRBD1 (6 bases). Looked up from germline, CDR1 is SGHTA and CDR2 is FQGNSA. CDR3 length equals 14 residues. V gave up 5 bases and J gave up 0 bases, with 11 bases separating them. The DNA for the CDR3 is TGTGCCAGCAGCCCCCAGACAGGCTCCTACGAGCAGTACTTC. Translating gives CASSPQTGSYEQYF.

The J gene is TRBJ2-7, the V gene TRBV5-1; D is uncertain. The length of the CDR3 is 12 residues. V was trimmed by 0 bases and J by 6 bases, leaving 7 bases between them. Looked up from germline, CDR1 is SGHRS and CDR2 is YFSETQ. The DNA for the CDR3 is TGCGCCAGCAGCTTGGACGGCGGCGAGCAGTACTTC. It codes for CASSLDGGEQYF.

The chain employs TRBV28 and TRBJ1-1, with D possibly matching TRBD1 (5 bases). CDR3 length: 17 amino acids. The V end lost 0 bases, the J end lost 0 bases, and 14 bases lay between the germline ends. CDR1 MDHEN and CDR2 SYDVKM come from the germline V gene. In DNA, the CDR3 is TGTGCCAGCAGTTTATGGACGGGGGGTATGTTGAACACTGAAGCTTTCTTT. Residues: CASSLWTGGMLNTEAFF.

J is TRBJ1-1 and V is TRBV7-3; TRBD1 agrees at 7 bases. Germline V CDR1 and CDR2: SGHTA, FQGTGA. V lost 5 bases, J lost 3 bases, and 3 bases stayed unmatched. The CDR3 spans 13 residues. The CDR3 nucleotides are TGTGCCAGCAGCCGGGACAGAGACACTGAAGCTTTCTTT. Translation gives CASSRDRDTEAFF.